One sample yielded the 24 T cell receptor beta chains listed below, sequenced in a study of T cell clonality in common variable immunodeficiency. Points from the study as a whole: Fewer deletions and N-nucleotide insertions were reportedly seen in common variable immunodeficiency TCR beta sequences.

Some clones are missing from TCRdb's copy, which holds only in-frame ones; the method was immunoSEQ multiplex PCR. The sample includes around 5,300 clones, none of them occurring once. Antigen specificity for these receptors is unknown. The material sequenced was peripheral blood mononuclear cells. Receptors originate from a human donor with common variable immunodeficiency.

Regarding this clone: The read is 3 residues too short to cover the CDR3 end, so that end is filled in from the germline J gene. The gene calls are TRBV5-1 and TRBJ1-6; 9 bases align to TRBD1. Trimming took 0 bases from V and 9 from J; bases not matched to a gene: 4. The CDR3 runs to 15 residues. Germline V gene lookup returns CDR1 SGHRS and CDR2 YFSETQ. This chain's CDR3 is CASSLEQGAFSPLHF. The part of the CDR3 DNA that was read is TGCGCCAGCAGCTTGGAACAGGGGGCCTTTTCACCC.

This clone was picked up a small number of times. The CDR3 end falls 3 residues outside the read, so it is completed with the germline J gene. This chain connects TRBV18 to TRBJ2-3; TRBD1 matches at 7 bases. Trimming cost V 3 bases and J 2 bases; bases outside gene matches: 2. Germline lookup yields CDR1 KGHSH and CDR2 LQKENI. The CDR3 totals 14 residues. The CDR3: CASSPTGTTDTQYF. The sequenced CDR3 bases are TGTGCCAGCTCACCGACAGGGACCACAGATACG.

This clone has more than one count but fewer than ten. The read terminates 3 residues before the CDR3 end, so the remaining end is supplied by the germline J gene. This rearrangement joins TRBV11-1 to TRBJ2-7; D gene ambiguous. V was pared by 2 bases and J by 4 bases, with 15 bases between. Germline V CDR1 and CDR2: SGHAT, FQDESV (reference sequence). The CDR3 has 15 amino acids. Partial CDR3 DNA: TGTGCCAGCAGCTTATCTCCCGTCAACTTTTACGAG. This encodes CASSLSPVNFYE. The full CDR3 sequence reads CASSLSPVNFYEQYF.

Points on this clone: The DNA ends 3 residues before the CDR3 does, and the rest of the CDR3 is filled in from the germline J gene. The chain recombines TRBV6-2 or TRBV6-3 with TRBJ2-1; 7 bases are shared with TRBD2. This CDR3 has 15 amino acids. Looked up from germline, CDR1 is MNHEY and CDR2 is SVGEGT. The V segment lost 9 bases and the J segment 0 bases; nucleotides outside the gene matches: 8. CDR3 DNA (partial): TGTGCCAGTCGACAAGGGAGGGGCTCCTACAATGAG. It yields the protein CASRQGRGSYNE. The full CDR3 is CASRQGRGSYNEQFF.

This clone was detected many times. The sample contains more than one DNA sequence encoding this CDR3. CDR3 region: CASSVTSGPYNEQFF. CDR3 bases read: TGTGCCAGCAGCGTAACTAGCGGACCCTACAATGAG. The chain combines TRBV7-2 with TRBJ2-1; 8 nucleotides line up with TRBD2. The sequenced fragment ends 3 residues before the CDR3 boundary, so the rest is inferred from the germline J gene. The length of the CDR3 is 15 residues. Germline V gene lookup returns CDR1 SGHTA and CDR2 FQGNSA. V was pared by 5 bases and J by 2 bases, with 5 bases of the junction left unmatched.

With regard to this clone: The sequenced fragment ends 3 residues before the CDR3 boundary, so the rest is inferred from the germline J gene. V is TRBV19 and J is TRBJ2-5; possibly TRBD1 for D (6 bases). The CDR3 contains 14 residues. Germline loops: CDR1 LNHDA, CDR2 SQIVND (reference sequence). V was pared by 4 bases and J by 5 bases, with 14 bases between. CDR3 sequence: CASSTTGSVETQYF. The sequenced part of the CDR3 DNA is TGTGCCAGTAGTACTACAGGGAGTGTTGAGACC.

This clone was detected ten times or more. The read halts 3 residues ahead of the CDR3 end, with the missing end drawn from the germline J gene. This sequence joins TRBV18 and TRBJ1-4; possible D gene TRBD1, 5 bases. CDR3 length: 15 residues. V was clipped by 3 bases and J by 4 bases, with 12 bases between them. Per the germline V gene, CDR1 is KGHSH and CDR2 is LQKENI. The sequenced part of the CDR3 DNA is TGTGCCAGCTCACCCGTCGCAGGGCTTAATGAAAAA. Translating gives CASSPVAGLNEK. The whole CDR3 protein is CASSPVAGLNEKLFF. The full variable domain, rest sourced from reference TRBV18 and TRBJ1-4, is NAGVMQNPRHLVRRRGQEARLRCSPMKGHSHVYWYRQLPEEGLKFMVYLQKENIIDESGMPKERFSAEFPKEGPSILRIQQVVRGDSAAYFCASSPVAGLNEKLFFGSGTQLSVL.

In this sample, this clone turned up many times. The DNA is omitted, as the CDR3 cannot be located on it reliably, and the CDR3 follows TCRdb's listing. V gene TRBV19 combines with J gene TRBJ2-4; the table's D call, TRBD1-2, has no DNA check behind it. The CDR3 adds up to 12 amino acids, both ends counted. CDR1 LNHDA and CDR2 SQIVND come from the germline V gene (reference sequence). The CDR3 sequence: CASTSGPNIQYF.

This clone was counted ten times or more. The read terminates 3 residues before the CDR3 end, so the remaining end is supplied by the germline J gene. The genes are TRBV5-1 and TRBJ1-1, with 12 bases matching TRBD1. Germline CDR1 SGHRS, CDR2 YFSETQ. This CDR3 is built from 16 residues. Trimming at V came to 2 bases and at J to 5 bases, leaving 7 bases not matched to a gene. CDR3 sequence: CASSLGTGGFGTEAFF. CDR3 DNA, as far as it was read: TGCGCCAGCAGCTTAGGGACAGGGGGCTTCGGGACTGAA.

This clone was observed at least ten times. The read terminates 3 residues ahead of where the CDR3 ends, so the germline J gene completes it. Other DNA sequences in the same sample also yield this CDR3. V gene TRBV7-2 combines with J gene TRBJ1-1; the D gene is possibly TRBD1 (5 bases). CDR3 length: 15 amino acids. Germline CDR1 SGHTA, CDR2 FQGNSA. Incomplete CDR3 DNA: TGTGCCAGCAGCTCCGTGGGGGGAATGGAGACCGAA. This sequence encodes CASSSVGGMETE. The CDR3, in full, reads CASSSVGGMETEAFF.

Notes on this clone: The read finishes 3 residues shy of the CDR3 end, and the germline J gene is used to complete it. The chain recombines TRBV7-9 with TRBJ1-3; D is unresolved. CDR1 and CDR2 (germline): SEHNR, FQNEAQ (reference sequence). CDR3 size: 14 residues. V lost 4 bases and J 2 bases, leaving 9 bases between the germline ends. CDR3 bases read: TGTGCCAGCAGCTCCGAGCGAACTGGAAACACC. The encoded protein is CASSSERTGNT. The whole CDR3 sequence is CASSSERTGNTIYF.

To note about this clone: The read stops 3 residues short of the end of the CDR3; the missing end is completed from the germline J gene. This chain links TRBV7-2 with TRBJ1-4; D might be TRBD1 (5 bases). The length of the CDR3 is 15 residues. V lost 5 bases and J 5 bases, leaving 15 bases between the germline ends. Germline V gene data show CDR1 as SGHTA and CDR2 as FQGNSA. The CDR3 bases that were read are TGTGCCAGCAGCGCGCAGGGTAGGGCAAATGAAAAA. Amino acid sequence: CASSAQGRANEK. The whole CDR3 region reads CASSAQGRANEKLFF.

The table lists this clone with many counts. Read coverage stops 3 residues before the CDR3 terminus; the germline J gene supplies the remainder. This chain uses TRBV19 with TRBJ1-5; D uncertain. The ends were cut back, 6 bases at V and 3 bases at J, with 9 bases in the middle. The CDR3 length is 13 residues. Germline CDR1 LNHDA, CDR2 SQIVND (reference sequence). Partial CDR3 DNA: TGTGCCAGTAGAGAGGCAGTCAATCAGCCC. Translation: CASREAVNQP. The full CDR3 is CASREAVNQPQHF.

In this sample, this clone turned up many times. Read data end 3 residues before the CDR3 end; the end is taken from the germline J gene. The chain has TRBV19 and TRBJ2-1, with D unclear. Germline V lookup: CDR1 LNHDA, CDR2 SQIVND (reference sequence). V lost 10 bases and J 6 bases, leaving 16 bases between the germline ends. The CDR3 has 13 amino acids. CDR3 region: CATGLSGSNEQFF. The covered CDR3 bases are TGTGCCACAGGTCTTTCCGGCTCCAATGAG.

This clone was counted a few times. The CDR3 is cut off 3 residues early in the read; its end comes from the germline J gene. The chain employs TRBV18 and TRBJ2-7; D is unclear. Germline CDR1 and CDR2: KGHSH and LQKENI. The ends were cut back, 5 bases at V and 1 base at J, with 9 bases in the middle. This CDR3 is 13 amino acids long. The CDR3 bases that were read are TGTGCCAGCTCAACCGCGCAATCCTACGAG. Its translation is CASSTAQSYE. The full CDR3 is CASSTAQSYEQYF.

Worth noting for this clone: The CDR3 end lies 3 residues beyond the end of the read and is filled in from the germline J gene. The chain is built from TRBV7-9 and TRBJ2-2, with no clear D. Germline V gene data show CDR1 as SEHNR and CDR2 as FQNEAQ (reference sequence). The CDR3 is 13 residues long. Trimming cost V 4 bases and J 4 bases, with 7 bases left between them. The CDR3 reads CASSSKGTGELFF. The DNA read from the CDR3 is TGTGCCAGCAGCTCGAAGGGCACCGGGGAG. The complete variable domain, with remaining parts taken from reference TRBV7-9 and TRBJ2-2, reads DTGVSQNPRHKITKRGQNVTFRCDPISEHNRLYWYRQTLGQGPEFLTYFQNEAQLEKSRLLSDRFSAERPKGSFSTLEIQRTEQGDSAMYLCASSSKGTGELFFGEGSRLTVL.

Turning to this clone: The read comes to an end 3 residues before the CDR3 does, leaving the germline J gene to fill in the end. The chain joins TRBV6-1 to TRBJ2-7; possibly TRBD2 for D (5 bases). CDR3 length: 16 residues. Germline V lookup: CDR1 MNHNS, CDR2 SASEGT. Trimming shortened V by 2 bases and J by 2 bases, and 16 bases separated the two germline ends. CDR3 bases read: TGTGCCAGCAGTGAATCGGGGAATGCACGACCCTACGAG. It specifies CASSESGNARPYE. The whole CDR3 sequence is CASSESGNARPYEQYF.

This clone is deemed medium-sized. The CDR3 is cut off 3 residues early in the read; its end comes from the germline J gene. The genes are TRBV29-1 and TRBJ2-5, with 8 bases identical to TRBD1. Unmatched junction bases numbered 9, after V lost 3 bases and J lost 6 bases. The length of the CDR3 is 14 residues. Germline CDR1 SQVTM, CDR2 ANQGSEA. The chain's CDR3 is CSVDSPGGRKTQYF. The sequenced part of the CDR3 DNA is TGCAGCGTTGATTCACCAGGGGGCAGGAAGACC. The whole variable domain, filled in from reference TRBV29-1 and TRBJ2-5, reads SAVISQKPSRDICQRGTSLTIQCQVDSQVTMMFWYRQQPGQSLTLIATANQGSEATYESGFVIDKFPISRPNLTFSTLTVSNMSPEDSSIYLCSVDSPGGRKTQYFGPGTRLLVL.

The CDR3 loop reads CASSPPDRGLYGYTF. The CDR3 bases that were read are TGTGCCAGCTCACCACCGGACAGGGGGCTCTATGGC. The chain links TRBV18 to TRBJ1-2, with TRBD1 matching over 11 bases. Sequencing ends 3 residues short of the CDR3 end; the germline J gene provides the rest. Germline CDR1 is KGHSH and CDR2 is LQKENI. The V gene end was trimmed by 0 bases and the J gene end by 4 bases; junction bases not matched to a gene: 1. The CDR3 has 15 residues.

By frequency in the sample, this clone is medium-sized. The read ends 3 residues before the CDR3 terminus; that terminus is restored from the germline J gene. This chain connects TRBV10-3 to TRBJ2-3; 8 bases match TRBD2. The V segment lost 6 bases and the J segment 5 bases; nucleotides outside the gene matches: 13. Germline CDR1 is ENHRY and CDR2 is SYGVKD. The CDR3 sequence is 16 residues long. The CDR3 loop reads CAISRKSGRGVDTQYF. The DNA read from the CDR3 is TGTGCCATCAGCAGAAAAAGCGGGAGAGGAGTAGATACG.

The sample holds many counts of this clone. From the germline J gene comes the end of the CDR3, since the read stops 3 residues before it. The chain uses TRBV19 and TRBJ1-5; the match to TRBD1 covers 8 bases. J was trimmed by 5 bases and V by 5 bases; bases with no gene match: 2. The CDR3 contains 13 residues. Germline loops: CDR1 LNHDA, CDR2 SQIVND (reference sequence). The covered CDR3 bases are TGTGCCAGTAGTTCACAGGGGGATCAGCCC. It specifies CASSSQGDQP. From start to end, the CDR3 is CASSSQGDQPQHF.

This clone came up many times. The CDR3 end is not reached by the read, which stops 3 residues before it; the germline J gene fills it in. Other DNA sequences within the sample encode an identical CDR3. J is TRBJ2-5 and V is TRBV5-4, with D perhaps assigned TRBD1 or TRBD2 (5 bases each). V was trimmed by 2 bases and J by 6 bases, leaving 11 bases between them. This CDR3 spans 13 amino acids. Germline V lookup: CDR1 SGHNT, CDR2 YYREEE (reference sequence). The CDR3 bases that were read are TGTGCCAGCAGCTTAGGAGAGGGGCAGACC. Protein product: CASSLGEGQT. The complete CDR3 reads CASSLGEGQTQYF. Full variable domain (rest looked up from reference TRBV5-4 and TRBJ2-5): ETGVTQSPTHLIKTRGQQVTLRCSSQSGHNTVSWYQQALGQGPQFIFQYYREEENGRGNFPPRFSGLQFPNYSSELNVNALELDDSALYLCASSLGEGQTQYFGPGTRLLVL.

By share of the sample, this clone is large. The CDR3 goes on 3 residues after the read ends, and that part is filled in from the germline J gene. The rearrangement uses TRBV9 and TRBJ1-3; D remains ambiguous. Germline values: CDR1 SGDLS, CDR2 YYNGEE. The CDR3 consists of 14 residues. Trimming stripped 4 bases from V and 0 bases from J, with 8 bases between. The chain's CDR3 is CASSYEVSGNTIYF. The CDR3 bases that were read are TGTGCCAGCAGCTACGAGGTCTCTGGAAACACC.

This clone was detected many times. The read terminates 3 residues ahead of where the CDR3 ends, so the germline J gene completes it. The rearrangement joins TRBV14 to TRBJ1-2; TRBD1 agrees at 8 bases. CDR3 length equals 15 residues. J lost 5 bases, V lost 2 bases, and 7 bases had no gene match. Germline-derived CDR1 and CDR2 are SGHDN and FVKESK. The CDR3 sequence is CASSQSSQGGYGYTF. The part of the CDR3 DNA that was read is TGTGCCAGCAGCCAATCCTCACAGGGGGGTTATGGC.